The rows below give T cell receptor beta chains drawn from one sample of a study of blood T cell repertoires in COVID-19. Sequenced by immunoSEQ multiplex PCR; TCRdb stores in-frame clones only, minus some. The sample includes about 110,000 clones, about 85% of them seen just once. Sequences were obtained from peripheral blood. The receptor set was obtained from a human donor in a cohort sampled during active COVID-19. Each CDR3 is given with its conserved first and last residue. D genes are given only for firm matches.

NA	TRBV24-1	TRBJ2-1	CATSEGQGSGNEQFF
NA	TRBV6-5	TRBJ1-3	CASSPPGTGNTIYF
TRBD1	TRBV30	TRBJ1-5	CAWSLTGGQEHF
NA	TRBV10-3	TRBJ2-3	CAINTGLTLTDTQYF
TRBD1	TRBV5-5	TRBJ2-2	CATSRQGTYQELFF
TRBD1	TRBV4-1	TRBJ1-3	CASSQDRTGVIGNTIYF
TRBD2	TRBV28	TRBJ2-7	CASTTNWGGEQYF
NA	TRBV5-1	TRBJ2-7	CASSSSTGTYEQYF
NA	TRBV7-8	TRBJ2-3	CASSLGWGRSSTDTQYF
NA	TRBV14	TRBJ1-3	CASSQGLVSGNTIYF
NA	TRBV5-1	TRBJ1-2	CASSLGGQRSGGYTF
NA	TRBV2	TRBJ2-7	CASSEVRDRSYEQYF
NA	TRBV7-2	TRBJ1-1	CASSSPSGLNEAFF
NA	TRBV7-2	TRBJ1-5	CASSLDRSGAQPQHF
NA	TRBV2	TRBJ2-1	CASSVARGTYNEQFF
TRBD2	TRBV4-2	TRBJ2-5	CASSPGLAVQETQYF
TRBD1	TRBV5-1	TRBJ1-1	CASNSGQGVISTEAFF
TRBD1	TRBV7-9	TRBJ1-2	CASSSPQGASYGYTF
TRBD2	TRBV28	TRBJ2-3	CASSLSTSGRMDTQYF
NA	TRBV19	TRBJ2-1	CASSISLSSYNEQFF
TRBD1	TRBV5-1	TRBJ2-7	CASSPGTGVTYEQYF
TRBD1	TRBV27	TRBJ1-1	CASSLWTGTEAFF
TRBD2	TRBV18	TRBJ2-1	CASSRGLVGDEQFF
TRBD1	TRBV19	TRBJ1-1	CASGTVFGTEAFF
TRBD1	TRBV9	TRBJ1-2	CASSKTGLNYGYTF
TRBD1	TRBV6-5	TRBJ1-3	CASSYTTGVGNTIYF
TRBD2	TRBV28	TRBJ2-7	CASIPSGTIELGVEQYF
TRBD1	TRBV5-1	TRBJ1-3	CASSTGTVGNTIYF
NA	TRBV19	TRBJ1-5	CASSSRQDRGSNQPQHF
NA	TRBV5-1	TRBJ2-7	CASSSGNHEQYF
NA	TRBV15	TRBJ1-2	CATSNDTGFHYGYTF
TRBD1	TRBV5-1	TRBJ2-7	CASSRDRYEQYF
TRBD1	TRBV30	TRBJ2-1	CAWSAGTGGAYNEQFF
NA	TRBV6-2/TRBV6-3	TRBJ1-3	CASSYPGLASSGNTIYF
NA	TRBV3-1/TRBV3-2	TRBJ2-7	CASSAHPELYEQYF
NA	TRBV2	TRBJ1-2	CASSDRGGYGYTF
TRBD1	TRBV19	TRBJ1-1	CASSDQGAWYTEAFF
TRBD1	TRBV7-9	TRBJ1-4	CASSLDPGQGSEKLFF
NA	TRBV4-1	TRBJ1-6	CASSQEAPPGSPLHF
NA	TRBV29-1	TRBJ1-4	CSVERNEKLFF
TRBD1	TRBV19	TRBJ1-1	CASDEKGQGHTEAFF
TRBD1	TRBV6-6	TRBJ2-7	CASSYSTEGAYEQYF
NA	TRBV6-1	TRBJ1-3	CASSELRLPRNTIYF
TRBD2	TRBV27	TRBJ2-1	CASSLLLAGATHNEQFF
NA	TRBV7-9	TRBJ2-7	CASSLARGYAYEQYF